This paragraph covers one T cell receptor beta chain sequence. Its target is not known. Time point specified: persistent/refractory GD, antithyroid drugs over 5 years with positive TRAb. RNA from PBMCs was the source of the TCR library. This specimen belongs to a study of regulatory T cells in long-lasting Graves disease. The CDR3 runs 19 residues. The V segment lost 3 bases and the J segment 5 bases; nucleotides outside the gene matches: 11. CDR1 SGHRS and CDR2 YFSETQ come from the germline V gene. HTBI primers from iRepertoire and Arm-PCR of CDR3 regions yielded the TCR beta libraries. One entry per CDR3 protein results from TCRdb running MiXCR on the multiplex PCR reads. The table records approximately 470,000 distinct CDR3 sequences, around 21% of them present only once. General study points: Favored usage of TRBV28, TRBJ1-2 and TRBJ2-5 was recorded in persistent disease.

The sequence was collected from a female donor with Graves disease. The specimen was peripheral blood mononuclear cells (PBMCs), collected when the disease was refractory, from a patient treated with antithyroid drugs. The rearrangement links TRBV5-1 to TRBJ2-2; 15 positions agree with TRBD2. In DNA form, the CDR3 reads TGCGCCAGCAGCTCCACGGGGACTAGCGGGAGGATAAATACCGGGGAGCTGTTTTTT. Translation gives CASSSTGTSGRINTGELFF.